The source of this T cell receptor (beta chain) is a study of T-cell memory formation after mild COVID-19. Study information: Each donor largely had its own TCR clusters.

Concerning this clonotype itself: Antigen unknown.

Study results and limitations: Day 15 to 85 contracting clones showed balanced CD4/CD8; later expanders leaned CD4+. CD4+ contracting clones were mainly CM and EM; CD8+ ones, EMRA.

The CDR3 length is 14 residues. With V trimmed by 6 bases and J by 2 bases, 10 bases remained unmatched. Per the germline V gene, CDR1 is SQVTM and CDR2 is ANQGSEA. Constant-segment primers were used for 5'RACE, and the resulting TCR alpha and TCR beta cDNA libraries carried sample barcodes and UMIs. TCRdb re-derived calls from the 5' RACE reads in MiXCR, one entry per CDR3 protein. This sample carries around 200,000 distinct CDR3 sequences, 20% to 25% of them seen once, and the ten largest clones take 23%. Sequenced: PBMCs or a T cell subset sorted from them (not recorded which). This chain links TRBV29-1 with TRBJ2-7; the match to TRBD1 covers 7 bases. This TCR derives from an adult woman who had mild COVID-19 (a few samples of this study predate the infection). Cell type and time point are not known. DNA for the CDR3: TGCAGCGTCGAACAGGGGAGAAGTCCCTACGAGCAGTACTTC. Residues: CSVEQGRSPYEQYF.